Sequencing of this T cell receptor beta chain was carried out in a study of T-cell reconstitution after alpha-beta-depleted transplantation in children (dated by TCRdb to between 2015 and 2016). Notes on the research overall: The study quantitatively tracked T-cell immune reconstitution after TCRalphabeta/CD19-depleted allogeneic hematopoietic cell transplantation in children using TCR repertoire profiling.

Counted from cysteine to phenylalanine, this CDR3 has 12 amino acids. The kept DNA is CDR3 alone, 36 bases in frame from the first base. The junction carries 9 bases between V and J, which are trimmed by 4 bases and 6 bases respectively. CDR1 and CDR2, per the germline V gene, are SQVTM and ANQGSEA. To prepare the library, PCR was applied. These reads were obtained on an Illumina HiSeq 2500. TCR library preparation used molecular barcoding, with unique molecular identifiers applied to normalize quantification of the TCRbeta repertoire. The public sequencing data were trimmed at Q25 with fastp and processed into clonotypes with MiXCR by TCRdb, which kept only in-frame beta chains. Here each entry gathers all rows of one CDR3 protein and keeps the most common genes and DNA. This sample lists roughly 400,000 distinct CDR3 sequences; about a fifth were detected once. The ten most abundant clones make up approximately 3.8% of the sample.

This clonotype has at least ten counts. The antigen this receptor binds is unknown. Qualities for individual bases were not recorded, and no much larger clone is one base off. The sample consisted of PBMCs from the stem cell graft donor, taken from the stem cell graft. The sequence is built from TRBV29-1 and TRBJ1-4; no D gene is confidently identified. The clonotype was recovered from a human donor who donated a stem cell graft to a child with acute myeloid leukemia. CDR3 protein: CSVGARHEKLFF. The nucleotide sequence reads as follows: TGCAGCGTTGGGGCGCGGCATGAAAAACTGTTTTTT.